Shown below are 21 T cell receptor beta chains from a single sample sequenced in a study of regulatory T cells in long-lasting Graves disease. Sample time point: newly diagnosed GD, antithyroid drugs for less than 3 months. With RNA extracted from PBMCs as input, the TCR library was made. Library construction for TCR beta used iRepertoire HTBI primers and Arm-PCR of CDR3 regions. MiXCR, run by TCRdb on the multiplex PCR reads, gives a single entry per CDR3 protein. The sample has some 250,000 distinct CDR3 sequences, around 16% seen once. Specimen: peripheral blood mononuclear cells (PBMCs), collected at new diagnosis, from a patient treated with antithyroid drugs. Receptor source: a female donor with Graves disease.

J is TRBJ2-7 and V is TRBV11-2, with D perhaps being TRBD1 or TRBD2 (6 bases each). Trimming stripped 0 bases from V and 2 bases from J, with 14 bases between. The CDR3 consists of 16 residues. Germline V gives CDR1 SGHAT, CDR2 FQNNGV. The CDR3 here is CASSLDVGGATYEQYF. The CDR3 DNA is TGTGCCAGCAGCTTAGACGTGGGGGGCGCGACCTACGAGCAGTACTTC. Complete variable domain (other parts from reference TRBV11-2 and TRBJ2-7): EAGVAQSPRYKIIEKRQSVAFWCNPISGHATLYWYQQILGQGPKLLIQFQNNGVVDDSQLPKDRFSAERLKGVDSTLKIQPAKLEDSAVYLCASSLDVGGATYEQYFGPGTRLTVT.

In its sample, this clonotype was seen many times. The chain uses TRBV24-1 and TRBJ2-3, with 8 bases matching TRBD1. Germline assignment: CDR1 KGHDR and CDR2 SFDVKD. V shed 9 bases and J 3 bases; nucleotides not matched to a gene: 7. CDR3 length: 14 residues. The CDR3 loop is CATSDRGGTDTQYF. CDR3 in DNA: TGTGCCACCTCCGACAGGGGAGGAACAGATACGCAGTATTTT.

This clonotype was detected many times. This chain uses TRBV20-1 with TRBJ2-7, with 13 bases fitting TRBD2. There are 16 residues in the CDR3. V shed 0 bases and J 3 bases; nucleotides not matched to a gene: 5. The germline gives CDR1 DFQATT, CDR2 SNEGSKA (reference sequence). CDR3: CSARETSGGMGYEQYF. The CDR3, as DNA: TGCAGTGCTAGAGAGACTAGCGGGGGGATGGGCTACGAGCAGTACTTC.

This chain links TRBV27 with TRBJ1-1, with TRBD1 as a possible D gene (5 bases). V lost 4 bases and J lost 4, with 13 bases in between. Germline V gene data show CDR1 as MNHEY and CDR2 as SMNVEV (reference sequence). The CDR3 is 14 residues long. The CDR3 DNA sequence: TGTGCCAGCAGTTCACAGGCTATTTTCACTGAAGCTTTCTTT. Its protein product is CASSSQAIFTEAFF.

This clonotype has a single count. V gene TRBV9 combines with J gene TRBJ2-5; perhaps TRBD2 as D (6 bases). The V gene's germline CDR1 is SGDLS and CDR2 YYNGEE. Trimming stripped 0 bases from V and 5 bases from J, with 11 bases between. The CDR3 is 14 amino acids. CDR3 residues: CASSVGEVGETQYF. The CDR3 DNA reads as TGTGCCAGCAGCGTAGGGGAGGTTGGTGAGACCCAGTACTTC.

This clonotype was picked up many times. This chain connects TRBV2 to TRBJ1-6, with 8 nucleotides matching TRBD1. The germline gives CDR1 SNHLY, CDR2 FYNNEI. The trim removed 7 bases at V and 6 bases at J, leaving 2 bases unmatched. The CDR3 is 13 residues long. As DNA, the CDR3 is TGTGCCAGCAACGGACAGGGTAATTCACCCCTCCACTTT. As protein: CASNGQGNSPLHF.

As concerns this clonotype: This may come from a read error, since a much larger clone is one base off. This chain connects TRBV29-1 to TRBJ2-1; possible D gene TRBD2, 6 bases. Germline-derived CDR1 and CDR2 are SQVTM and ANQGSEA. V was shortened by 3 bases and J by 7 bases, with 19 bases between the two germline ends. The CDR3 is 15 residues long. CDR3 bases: TGCAGCGTTGAGGAGGTGACTAGAGAGGGAAATGAGCAGTTCTTC. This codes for CSVEEVTREGNEQFF.

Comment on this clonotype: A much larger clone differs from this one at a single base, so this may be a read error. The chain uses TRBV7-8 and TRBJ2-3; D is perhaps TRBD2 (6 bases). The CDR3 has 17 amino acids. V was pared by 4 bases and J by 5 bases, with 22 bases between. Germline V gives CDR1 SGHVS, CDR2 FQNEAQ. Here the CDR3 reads CASSSLPRTEGQDTQYF. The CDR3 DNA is TGTGCCAGCAGCTCTCTCCCCCGGACGGAGGGGCAAGATACGCAGTATTTT. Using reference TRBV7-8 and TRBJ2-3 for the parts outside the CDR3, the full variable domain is GAGVSQSPRYKVAKRGQDVALRCDPISGHVSLFWYQQALGQGPEFLTYFQNEAQLDKSGLPSDRFFAERPEGSVSTLKIQRTQQEDSAVYLCASSSLPRTEGQDTQYFGPGTRLTVL.

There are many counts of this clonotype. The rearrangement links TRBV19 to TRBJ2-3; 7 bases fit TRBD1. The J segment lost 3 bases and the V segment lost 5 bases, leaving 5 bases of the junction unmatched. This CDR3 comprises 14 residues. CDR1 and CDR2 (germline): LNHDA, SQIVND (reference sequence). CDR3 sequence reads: CASSGRQGTDTQYF. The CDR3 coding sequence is TGTGCCAGTAGTGGAAGACAGGGAACAGATACGCAGTATTTT.

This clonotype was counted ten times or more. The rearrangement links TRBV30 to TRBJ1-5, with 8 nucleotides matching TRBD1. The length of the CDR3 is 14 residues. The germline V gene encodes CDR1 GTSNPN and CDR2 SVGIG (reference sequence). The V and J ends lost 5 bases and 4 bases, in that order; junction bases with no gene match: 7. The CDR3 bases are TGTGCCTGGCAAACAGGGGGGGGGAATCAGCCCCAGCATTTT. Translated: CAWQTGGGNQPQHF.

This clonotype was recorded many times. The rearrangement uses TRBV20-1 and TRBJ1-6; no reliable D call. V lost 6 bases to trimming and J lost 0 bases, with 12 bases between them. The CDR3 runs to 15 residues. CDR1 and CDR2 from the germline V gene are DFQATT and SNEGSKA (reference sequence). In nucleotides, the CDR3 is TGCAGTGCGACCGACGGAAGCTCCTATAATTCACCCCTCCACTTT. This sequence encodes CSATDGSSYNSPLHF.

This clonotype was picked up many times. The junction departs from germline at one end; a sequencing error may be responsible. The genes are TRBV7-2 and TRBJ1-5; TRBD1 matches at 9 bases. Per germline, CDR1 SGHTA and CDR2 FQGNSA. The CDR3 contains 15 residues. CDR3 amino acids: CASSLGGQGDQPQHF. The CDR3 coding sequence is TGTGCCAGCAGTTTAGGGGGACAGGGCGATCAGCCCCAGCATTTT.

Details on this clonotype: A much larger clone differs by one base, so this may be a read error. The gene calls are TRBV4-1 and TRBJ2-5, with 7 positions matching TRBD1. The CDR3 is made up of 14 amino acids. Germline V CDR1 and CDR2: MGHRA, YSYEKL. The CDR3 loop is CAGSQEEGAETQYF. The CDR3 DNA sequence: TGCGCCGGCAGCCAAGAAGAGGGGGCGGAGACCCAGTACTTC.

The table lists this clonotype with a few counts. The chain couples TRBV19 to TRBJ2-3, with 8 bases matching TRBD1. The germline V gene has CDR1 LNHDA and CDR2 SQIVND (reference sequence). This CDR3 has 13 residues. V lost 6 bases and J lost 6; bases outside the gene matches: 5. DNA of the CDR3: TGTGCCAGTAGCAGGACAGGGATGGATACGCAGTATTTT. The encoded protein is CASSRTGMDTQYF.

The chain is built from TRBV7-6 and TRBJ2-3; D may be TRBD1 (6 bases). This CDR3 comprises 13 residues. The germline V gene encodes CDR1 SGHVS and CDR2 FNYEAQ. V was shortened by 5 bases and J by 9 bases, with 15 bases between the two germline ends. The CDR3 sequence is CASSPLGRGTQYF. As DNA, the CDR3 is TGTGCCAGCAGCCCCCTGGGCAGGGGAACGCAGTATTTT.

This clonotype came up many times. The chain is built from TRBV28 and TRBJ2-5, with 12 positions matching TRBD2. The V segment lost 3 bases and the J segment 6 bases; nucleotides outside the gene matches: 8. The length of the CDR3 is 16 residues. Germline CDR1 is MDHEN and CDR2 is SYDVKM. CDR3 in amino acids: CASSFDSSGRGKTQYF. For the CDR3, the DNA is TGTGCCAGCAGTTTCGACTCTAGCGGGAGGGGAAAGACCCAGTACTTC.

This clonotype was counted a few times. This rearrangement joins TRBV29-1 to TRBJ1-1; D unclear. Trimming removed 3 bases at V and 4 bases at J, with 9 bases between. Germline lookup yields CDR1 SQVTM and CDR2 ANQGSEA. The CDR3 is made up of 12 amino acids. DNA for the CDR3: TGCAGCGTTGATCGGGAGACCACTGAAGCTTTCTTT. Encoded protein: CSVDRETTEAFF.

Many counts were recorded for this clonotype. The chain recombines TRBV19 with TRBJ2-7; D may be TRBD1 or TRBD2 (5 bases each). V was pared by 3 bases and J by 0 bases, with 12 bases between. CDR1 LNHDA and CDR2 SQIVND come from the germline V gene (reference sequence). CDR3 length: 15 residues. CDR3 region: CASSMGTASSYEQYF. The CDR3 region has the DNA TGTGCCAGTAGTATGGGGACCGCGAGCTCCTACGAGCAGTACTTC.

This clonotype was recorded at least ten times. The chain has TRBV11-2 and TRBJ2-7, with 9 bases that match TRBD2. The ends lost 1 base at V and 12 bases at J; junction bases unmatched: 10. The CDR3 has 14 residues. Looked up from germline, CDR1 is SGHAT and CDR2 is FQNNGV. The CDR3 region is CASSLGSGSIGSYF. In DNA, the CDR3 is TGTGCCAGCAGCTTAGGTAGCGGGAGCATTGGGTCGTACTTC.

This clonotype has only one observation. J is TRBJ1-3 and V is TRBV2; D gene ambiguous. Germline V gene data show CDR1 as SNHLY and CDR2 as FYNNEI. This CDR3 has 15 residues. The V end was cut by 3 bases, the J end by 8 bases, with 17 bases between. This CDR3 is CASSETSMVVDTIYF. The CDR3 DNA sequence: TGTGCCAGCAGTGAGACCTCCATGGTAGTAGACACCATATATTTT.

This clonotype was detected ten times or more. The CDR3 spells CASTAVPGSSLLNQPQHF. The CDR3 DNA reads as TGTGCCAGCACAGCGGTCCCCGGGTCCTCACTCCTTAATCAGCCCCAGCATTTT. This chain uses TRBV28 with TRBJ1-5; D is ambiguous. Germline CDR1 is MDHEN and CDR2 is SYDVKM. The CDR3 spans 18 residues. V was clipped by 7 bases and J by 4 bases, with 26 bases between them. Combining the CDR3 with reference TRBV28 and TRBJ1-5 gives the whole variable domain DVKVTQSSRYLVKRTGEKVFLECVQDMDHENMFWYRQDPGLGLRLIYFSYDVKMKEKGDIPEGYSVSREKKERFSLILESASTNQTSMYLCASTAVPGSSLLNQPQHFGDGTRLSIL.